This T cell receptor (beta chain) was observed in a study of T cell repertoires in cytomegalovirus infection. Study-wide background: It was the public TCR beta signatures that indicated both CMV infection and matching HLA type. Regarding the study as a whole: Cumulative frequency of public TCR beta families picked out carriers of CMV plus the relevant HLA. HLA-C-restricted CMV-specific TCR beta clonotypes prevailed in the ex vivo response.

The CDR3 has 13 residues. V gave up 1 base and J gave up 10 bases, with 11 bases separating them. The germline CDR1 and CDR2 sequences are MGHRA and YSYEKL. Remarks on this clonotype: Its antigen is not identified.

TCRdb re-called the reads with MiXCR, one entry per CDR3 protein. The profile shows 450,000 to 600,000 distinct CDR3 sequences, approximately 46% of them singletons. J is TRBJ2-1 and V is TRBV4-1; D remains ambiguous. The sequenced sample was cultured PBMCs, obtained from culture after CMV antigen stimulation. The source is a human donor in good health (CMV status not recorded). Some clones in this sample may be carry-over from other donors' samples. The CDR3 is CASSQGLGMEQFF. In DNA form, the CDR3 reads TGCGCCAGCAGCCAAGGTCTGGGGATGGAGCAGTTCTTC.